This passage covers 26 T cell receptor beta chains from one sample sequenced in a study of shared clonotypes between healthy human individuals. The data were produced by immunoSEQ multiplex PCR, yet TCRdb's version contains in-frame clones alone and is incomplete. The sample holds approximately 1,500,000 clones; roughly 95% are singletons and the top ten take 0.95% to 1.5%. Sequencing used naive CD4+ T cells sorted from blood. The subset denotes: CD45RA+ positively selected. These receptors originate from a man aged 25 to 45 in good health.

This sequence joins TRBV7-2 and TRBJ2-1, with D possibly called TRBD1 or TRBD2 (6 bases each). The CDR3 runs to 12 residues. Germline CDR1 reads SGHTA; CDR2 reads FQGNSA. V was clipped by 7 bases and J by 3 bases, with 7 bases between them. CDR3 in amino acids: CASKGGYNEQFF. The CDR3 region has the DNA TGTGCCAGCAAGGGGGGCTACAATGAGCAGTTCTTC.

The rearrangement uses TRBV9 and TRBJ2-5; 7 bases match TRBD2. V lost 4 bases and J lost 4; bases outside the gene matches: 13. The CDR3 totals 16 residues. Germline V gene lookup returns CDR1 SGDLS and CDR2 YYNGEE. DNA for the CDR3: TGTGCCAGCAGCCTCGAGGGAGGGGATCGGGGAGAGACCCAGTACTTC. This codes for CASSLEGGDRGETQYF.

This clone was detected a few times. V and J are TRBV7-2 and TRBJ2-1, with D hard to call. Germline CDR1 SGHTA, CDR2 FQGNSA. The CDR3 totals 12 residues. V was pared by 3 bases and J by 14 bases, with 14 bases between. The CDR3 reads CASSFPRSAEFF. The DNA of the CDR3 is TGTGCCAGCAGCTTCCCCCGCTCGGCGGAGTTCTTC. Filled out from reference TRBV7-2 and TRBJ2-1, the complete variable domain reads GAGVSQSPSNKVTEKGKDVELRCDPISGHTALYWYRQSLGQGLEFLIYFQGNSAPDKSGLPSDRFSAERTGGSVSTLTIQRTQQEDSAVYLCASSFPRSAEFFGPGTRLTVL.

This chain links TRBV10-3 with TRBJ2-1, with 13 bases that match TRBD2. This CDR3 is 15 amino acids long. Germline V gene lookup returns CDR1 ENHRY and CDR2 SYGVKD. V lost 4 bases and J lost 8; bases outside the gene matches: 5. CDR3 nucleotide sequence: TGTGCCATCAGTGGGACTAGCGGGAGAGTCTATGAGCAGTTCTTC. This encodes CAISGTSGRVYEQFF.

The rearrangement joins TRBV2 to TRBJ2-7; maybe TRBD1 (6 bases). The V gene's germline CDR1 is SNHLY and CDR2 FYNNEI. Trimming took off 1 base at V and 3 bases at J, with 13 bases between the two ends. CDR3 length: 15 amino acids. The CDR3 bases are TGTGCCAGCAGTGAAGTCCCGGGACACTTCTACGAGCAGTACTTC. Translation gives CASSEVPGHFYEQYF.

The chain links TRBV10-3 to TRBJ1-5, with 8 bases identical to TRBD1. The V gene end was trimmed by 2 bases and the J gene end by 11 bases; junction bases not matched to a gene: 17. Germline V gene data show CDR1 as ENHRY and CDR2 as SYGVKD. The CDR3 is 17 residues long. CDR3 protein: CAISEDKAGTGIGTQHF. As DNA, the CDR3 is TGTGCCATCAGTGAGGACAAAGCCGGGACAGGAATAGGGACCCAGCATTTT.

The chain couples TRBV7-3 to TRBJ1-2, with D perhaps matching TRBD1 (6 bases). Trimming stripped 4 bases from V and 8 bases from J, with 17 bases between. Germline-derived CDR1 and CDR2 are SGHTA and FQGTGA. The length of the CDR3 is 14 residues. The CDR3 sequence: CASSSRQDSGGYTF. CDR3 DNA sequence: TGTGCCAGCAGCTCCCGACAGGATTCCGGAGGCTACACCTTC.

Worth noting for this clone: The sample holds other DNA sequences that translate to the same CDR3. DNA for the CDR3: TGCGCCAGCAGGCGTAGCAGCACAGATACGCAGTATTTT. Amino acids: CASRRSSTDTQYF. This chain links TRBV5-1 with TRBJ2-3; D call uncertain. CDR1 and CDR2 from the germline V gene are SGHRS and YFSETQ. This CDR3 comprises 13 residues. Deletions cut 5 bases from V and 0 bases from J, with 7 bases between. Filled out from reference TRBV5-1 and TRBJ2-3, the complete variable domain reads KAGVTQTPRYLIKTRGQQVTLSCSPISGHRSVSWYQQTPGQGLQFLFEYFSETQRNKGNFPGRFSGRQFSNSRSEMNVSTLELGDSALYLCASRRSSTDTQYFGPGTRLTVL.

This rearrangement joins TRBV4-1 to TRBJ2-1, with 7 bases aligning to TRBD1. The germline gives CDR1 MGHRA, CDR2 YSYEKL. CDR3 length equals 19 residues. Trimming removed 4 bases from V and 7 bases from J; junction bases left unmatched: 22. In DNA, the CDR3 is TGCGCCAGCAGCCGGGTTAAGGTCATAGGCAGGGGGACGGGGAATGAGCAGTTCTTC. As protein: CASSRVKVIGRGTGNEQFF.

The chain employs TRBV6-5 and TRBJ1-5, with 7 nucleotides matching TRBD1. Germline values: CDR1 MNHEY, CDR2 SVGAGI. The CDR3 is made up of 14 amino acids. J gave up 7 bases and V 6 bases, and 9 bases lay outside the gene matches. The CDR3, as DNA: TGTGCCAGCAGCCAGACAGGGATTGGACAGCCCCAGCATTTT. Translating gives CASSQTGIGQPQHF.

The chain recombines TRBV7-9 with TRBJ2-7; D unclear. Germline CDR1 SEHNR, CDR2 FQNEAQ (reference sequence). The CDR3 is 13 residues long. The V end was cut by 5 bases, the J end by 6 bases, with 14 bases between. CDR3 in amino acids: CASSPRTASEQYF. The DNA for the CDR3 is TGTGCCAGCAGCCCCAGGACGGCAAGCGAGCAGTACTTC.

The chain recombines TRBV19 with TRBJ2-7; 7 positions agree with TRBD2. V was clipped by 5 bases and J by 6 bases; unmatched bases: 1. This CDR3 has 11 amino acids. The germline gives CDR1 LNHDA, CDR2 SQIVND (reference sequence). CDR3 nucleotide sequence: TGTGCCAGTAGTGCGGGGGTCGAGCAGTACTTC. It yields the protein CASSAGVEQYF.

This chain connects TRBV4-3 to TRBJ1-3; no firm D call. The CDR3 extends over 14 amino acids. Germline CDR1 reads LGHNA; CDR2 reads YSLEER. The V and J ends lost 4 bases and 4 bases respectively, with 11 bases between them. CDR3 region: CASSLKEAGNTIYF. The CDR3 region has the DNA TGCGCCAGCAGCCTAAAAGAAGCAGGAAACACCATATATTTT.

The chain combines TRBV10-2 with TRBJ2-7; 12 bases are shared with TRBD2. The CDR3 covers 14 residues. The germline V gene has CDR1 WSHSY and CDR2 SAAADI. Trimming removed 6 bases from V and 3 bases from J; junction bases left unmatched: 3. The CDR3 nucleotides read TGCGCCAGCAGCGAGACTAGCGGGAGCTACGAGCAGTACTTC. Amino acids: CASSETSGSYEQYF.

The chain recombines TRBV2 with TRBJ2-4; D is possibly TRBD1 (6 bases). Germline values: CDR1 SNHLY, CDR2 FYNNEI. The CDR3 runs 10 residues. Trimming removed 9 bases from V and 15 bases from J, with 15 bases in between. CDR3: CASRQDRWYF. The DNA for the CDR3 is TGTGCCAGTAGACAGGACCGCTGGTACTTC.

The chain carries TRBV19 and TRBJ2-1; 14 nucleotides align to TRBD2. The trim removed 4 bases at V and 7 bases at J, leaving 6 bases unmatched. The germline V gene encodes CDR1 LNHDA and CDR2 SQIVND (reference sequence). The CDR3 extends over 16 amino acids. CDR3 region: CASSTRLAGGPNEQFF. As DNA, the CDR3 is TGTGCCAGTAGTACAAGACTAGCGGGAGGGCCTAATGAGCAGTTCTTC. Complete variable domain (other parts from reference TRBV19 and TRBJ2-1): DGGITQSPKYLFRKEGQNVTLSCEQNLNHDAMYWYRQDPGQGLRLIYYSQIVNDFQKGDIAEGYSVSREKKESFPLTVTSAQKNPTAFYLCASSTRLAGGPNEQFFGPGTRLTVL.

CDR3: CSVEGASGTETQYF. The CDR3 nucleotides are TGCAGCGTTGAGGGGGCTAGCGGGACAGAGACCCAGTACTTC. The rearrangement uses TRBV29-1 and TRBJ2-5; 9 nucleotides agree with TRBD2. Trimming cost V 3 bases and J 4 bases; bases outside gene matches: 6. The CDR3 spans 14 residues. The germline gives CDR1 SQVTM, CDR2 ANQGSEA. The full variable domain, in which reference TRBV29-1 and TRBJ2-5 provide the parts outside the CDR3, is SAVISQKPSRDICQRGTSLTIQCQVDSQVTMMFWYRQQPGQSLTLIATANQGSEATYESGFVIDKFPISRPNLTFSTLTVSNMSPEDSSIYLCSVEGASGTETQYFGPGTRLLVL.

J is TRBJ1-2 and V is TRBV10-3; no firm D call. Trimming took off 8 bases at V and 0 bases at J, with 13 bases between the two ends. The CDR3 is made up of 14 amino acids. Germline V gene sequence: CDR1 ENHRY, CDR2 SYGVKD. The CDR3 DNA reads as TGTGCCATCTTCCCCGGCGTTCCTAACTATGGCTACACCTTC. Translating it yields CAIFPGVPNYGYTF.

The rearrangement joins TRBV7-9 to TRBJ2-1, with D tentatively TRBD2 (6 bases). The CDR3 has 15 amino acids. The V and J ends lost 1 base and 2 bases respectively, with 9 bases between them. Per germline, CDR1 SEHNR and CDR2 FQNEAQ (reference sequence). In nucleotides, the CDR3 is TGTGCCAGCAGCTTAGTAATAGCGGCCTACAATGAGCAGTTCTTC. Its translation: CASSLVIAAYNEQFF. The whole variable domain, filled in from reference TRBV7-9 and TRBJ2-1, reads DTGVSQNPRHKITKRGQNVTFRCDPISEHNRLYWYRQTLGQGPEFLTYFQNEAQLEKSRLLSDRFSAERPKGSFSTLEIQRTEQGDSAMYLCASSLVIAAYNEQFFGPGTRLTVL.

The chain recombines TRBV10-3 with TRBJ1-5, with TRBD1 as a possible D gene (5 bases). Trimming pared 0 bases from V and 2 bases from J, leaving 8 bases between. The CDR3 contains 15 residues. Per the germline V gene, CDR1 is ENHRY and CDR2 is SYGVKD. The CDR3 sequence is CAISESRDGNQPQHF. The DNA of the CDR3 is TGTGCCATCAGTGAGTCCAGGGATGGCAATCAGCCCCAGCATTTT.

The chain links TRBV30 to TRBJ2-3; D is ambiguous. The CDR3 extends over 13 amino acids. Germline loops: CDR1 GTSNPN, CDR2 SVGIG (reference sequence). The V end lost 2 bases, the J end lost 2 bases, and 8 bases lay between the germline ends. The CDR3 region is CAWSNRYTDTQYF. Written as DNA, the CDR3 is TGTGCCTGGAGTAATCGTTACACAGATACGCAGTATTTT.

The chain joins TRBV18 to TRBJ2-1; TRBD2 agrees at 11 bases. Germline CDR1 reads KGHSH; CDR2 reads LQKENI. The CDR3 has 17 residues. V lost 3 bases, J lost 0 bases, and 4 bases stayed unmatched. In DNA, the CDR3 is TGTGCCAGCTCACCGGGACTAGCGGAGAGCTCCTACAATGAGCAGTTCTTC. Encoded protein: CASSPGLAESSYNEQFF.

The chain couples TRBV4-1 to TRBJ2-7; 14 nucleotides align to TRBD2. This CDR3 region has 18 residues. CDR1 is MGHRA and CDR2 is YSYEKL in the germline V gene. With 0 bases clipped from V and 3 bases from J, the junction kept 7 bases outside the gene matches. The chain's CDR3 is CASSQETSGRAWDYEQYF. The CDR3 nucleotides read TGCGCCAGCAGCCAAGAGACTAGCGGGAGGGCCTGGGACTACGAGCAGTACTTC.

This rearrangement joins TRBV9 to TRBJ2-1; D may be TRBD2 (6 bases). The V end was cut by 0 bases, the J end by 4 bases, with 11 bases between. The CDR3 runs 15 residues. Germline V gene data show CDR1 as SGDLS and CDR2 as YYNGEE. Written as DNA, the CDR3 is TGTGCCAGCAGCGTAGGGAGGGTCCTTTACAATGAGCAGTTCTTC. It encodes CASSVGRVLYNEQFF.

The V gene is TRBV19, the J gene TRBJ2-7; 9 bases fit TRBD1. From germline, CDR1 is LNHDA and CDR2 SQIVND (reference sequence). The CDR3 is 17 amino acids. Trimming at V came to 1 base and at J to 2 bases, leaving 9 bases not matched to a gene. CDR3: CASSIGPPGQGAYEQYF. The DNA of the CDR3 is TGTGCCAGTAGTATAGGTCCACCGGGACAGGGAGCCTACGAGCAGTACTTC.

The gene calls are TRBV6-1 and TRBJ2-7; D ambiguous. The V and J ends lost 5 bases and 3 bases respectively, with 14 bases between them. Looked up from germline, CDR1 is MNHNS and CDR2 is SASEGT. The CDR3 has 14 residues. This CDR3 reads CASSTRVLLYEQYF. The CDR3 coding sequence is TGTGCCAGCAGTACCCGGGTTCTGCTCTACGAGCAGTACTTC.